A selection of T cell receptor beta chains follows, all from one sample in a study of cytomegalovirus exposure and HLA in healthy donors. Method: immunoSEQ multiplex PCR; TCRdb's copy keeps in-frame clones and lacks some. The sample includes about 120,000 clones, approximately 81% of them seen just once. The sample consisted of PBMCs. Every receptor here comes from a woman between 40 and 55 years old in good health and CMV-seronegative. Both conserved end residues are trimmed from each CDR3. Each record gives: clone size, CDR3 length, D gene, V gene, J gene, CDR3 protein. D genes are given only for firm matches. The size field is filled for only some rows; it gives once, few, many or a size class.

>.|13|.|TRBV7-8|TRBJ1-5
ASSASRGSNQPQH
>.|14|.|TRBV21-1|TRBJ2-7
ASSKPQTGVGYEQY
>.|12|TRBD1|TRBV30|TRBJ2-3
AWSRDSGTDTQY
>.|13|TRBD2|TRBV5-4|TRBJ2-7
ASSDPGLAGVEQY
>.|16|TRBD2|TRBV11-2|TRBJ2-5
ASSLSYSGGAWGETQY
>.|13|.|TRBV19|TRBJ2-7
ASRELDTGHGEQY
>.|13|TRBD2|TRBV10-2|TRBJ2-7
ASREAGGTSYEQY
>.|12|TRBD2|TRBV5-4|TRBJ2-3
ASSSGGTRSWQY
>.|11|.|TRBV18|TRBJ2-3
ASSPGSTDTQY
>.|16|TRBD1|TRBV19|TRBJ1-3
ASSMDTGVWDSGNTIY
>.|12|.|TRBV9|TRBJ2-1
ASSVELAANEQF
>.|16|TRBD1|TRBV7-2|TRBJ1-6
ASSLNRVTGQGNSPLH
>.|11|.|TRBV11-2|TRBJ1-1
ASSPQRDTEAF
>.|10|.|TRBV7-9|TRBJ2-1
ASSFGANEQF
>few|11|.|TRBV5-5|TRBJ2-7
ASRIRGDYEQY
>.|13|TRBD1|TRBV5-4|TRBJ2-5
ASSLARNRGETQY
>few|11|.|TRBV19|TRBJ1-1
ASSTGRNTEAF